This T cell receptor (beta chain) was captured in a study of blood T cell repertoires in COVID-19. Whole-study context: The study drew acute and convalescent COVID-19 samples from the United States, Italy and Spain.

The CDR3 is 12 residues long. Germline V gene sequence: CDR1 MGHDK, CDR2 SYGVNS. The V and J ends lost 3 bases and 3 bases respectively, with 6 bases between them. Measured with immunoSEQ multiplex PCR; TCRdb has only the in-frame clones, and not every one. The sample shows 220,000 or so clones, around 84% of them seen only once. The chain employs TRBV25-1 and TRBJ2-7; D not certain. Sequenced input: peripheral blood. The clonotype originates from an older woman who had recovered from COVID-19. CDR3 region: CASSEGSYEQYF. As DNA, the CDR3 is TGTGCCAGCAGTGAGGGCAGCTACGAGCAGTACTTC.